A selection of T cell receptor beta chains follows, all from one sample in a study of PD-1 blockade in classical Hodgkin lymphoma. TCRdb's copy holds only in-frame clones and misses some; the assay was immunoSEQ multiplex PCR. Of roughly 70,000 clones in the sample, roughly 93% were seen once. The sequenced sample was peripheral blood mononuclear cells (PBMCs). The receptors derive from a human donor with classical Hodgkin lymphoma. The CDR3 runs from the conserved cysteine through the conserved F or W. Each record gives: clone size, J gene, V gene, D gene, CDR3 protein, CDR3 DNA. A D gene is named only where the DNA matches it firmly. A clone size is listed for some rows: how often the clone was seen (once, few, many), or a class if it is expanded.

clone size: .; J gene: TRBJ1-1; V gene: TRBV28; D gene: TRBD1; CDR3 protein: CASSVAGTGDTEAFF; CDR3 DNA: TGTGCCAGCAGTGTGGCCGGGACAGGGGACACTGAAGCTTTCTTT
clone size: .; J gene: TRBJ1-4; V gene: TRBV7-2; D gene: TRBD1; CDR3 protein: CASSLWDRGELFF; CDR3 DNA: TGTGCCAGCAGCTTATGGGACAGGGGAGAACTGTTTTTT
clone size: .; J gene: TRBJ2-2; V gene: TRBV7-9; D gene: .; CDR3 protein: CASSPLGNTGELFF; CDR3 DNA: TGTGCCAGCAGCCCGCTAGGGAACACCGGGGAGCTGTTTTTT
clone size: .; J gene: TRBJ2-7; V gene: TRBV6-5; D gene: .; CDR3 protein: CASSRDQVISYEQYF; CDR3 DNA: TGTGCCAGCAGTAGGGATCAAGTAATCTCCTACGAGCAGTACTTC
clone size: .; J gene: TRBJ2-1; V gene: TRBV5-6; D gene: .; CDR3 protein: CASSSFRGLSSYNEQFF; CDR3 DNA: TGTGCCAGCAGCTCGTTCAGGGGACTGAGCTCCTACAATGAGCAGTTCTTC
clone size: once; J gene: TRBJ1-2; V gene: TRBV27; D gene: TRBD1; CDR3 protein: CASSFRSTGDYGYTF; CDR3 DNA: TGTGCCAGCAGTTTTCGATCTACAGGGGACTATGGCTACACCTTC
clone size: .; J gene: TRBJ2-3; V gene: TRBV7-2; D gene: .; CDR3 protein: CASSLGGLTDTQYF; CDR3 DNA: TGTGCCAGCAGCTTAGGGGGGCTGACAGATACGCAGTATTTT
clone size: .; J gene: TRBJ1-3; V gene: TRBV9; D gene: .; CDR3 protein: CASSVATASSGNTIYF; CDR3 DNA: TGTGCCAGCAGCGTAGCTACAGCTTCATCTGGAAACACCATATATTTT
clone size: .; J gene: TRBJ1-2; V gene: TRBV19; D gene: TRBD1; CDR3 protein: CASTQTGVHGYTF; CDR3 DNA: TGTGCCAGTACCCAGACAGGGGTCCATGGCTACACCTTC
clone size: .; J gene: TRBJ2-7; V gene: TRBV10-1; D gene: .; CDR3 protein: CPGAYEQYF; CDR3 DNA: TGCCCGGGGGCCTACGAGCAGTACTTC
clone size: .; J gene: TRBJ2-1; V gene: TRBV7-3; D gene: .; CDR3 protein: CASSVGPSSYNEQFF; CDR3 DNA: TGTGCCAGCAGCGTGGGACCGAGCTCCTACAATGAGCAGTTCTTC
clone size: .; J gene: TRBJ2-7; V gene: TRBV7-2; D gene: .; CDR3 protein: CASRPIDRTDEQYF; CDR3 DNA: TGTGCCAGCAGACCGATCGACAGGACCGACGAGCAGTACTTC
clone size: .; J gene: TRBJ2-3; V gene: TRBV6-1; D gene: .; CDR3 protein: CASSEGGLSAQYF; CDR3 DNA: TGTGCCAGCAGTGAAGGTGGGTTATCCGCGCAGTATTTT
clone size: .; J gene: TRBJ2-1; V gene: TRBV7-2; D gene: .; CDR3 protein: CASSLRTLSYNEQFF; CDR3 DNA: TGTGCCAGCAGCTTAAGGACGCTATCCTACAATGAGCAGTTCTTC
clone size: .; J gene: TRBJ2-3; V gene: TRBV7-2; D gene: .; CDR3 protein: CASSLLTVSTDTQYF; CDR3 DNA: TGTGCCAGCAGCTTACTGACAGTTAGCACAGATACGCAGTATTTT
clone size: .; J gene: TRBJ1-5; V gene: TRBV19; D gene: .; CDR3 protein: CASSRGAWSNQPQHF; CDR3 DNA: TGTGCCAGTAGTCGGGGGGCCTGGAGTAATCAGCCCCAGCATTTT
clone size: .; J gene: TRBJ2-5; V gene: TRBV18; D gene: .; CDR3 protein: CASSPLGETQYF; CDR3 DNA: TGTGCCAGCTCACCACTTGGGGAGACCCAGTACTTC
clone size: .; J gene: TRBJ1-2; V gene: TRBV29-1; D gene: .; CDR3 protein: CSVEGAEGYTF; CDR3 DNA: TGCAGCGTTGAGGGGGCGGAGGGCTACACCTTC
clone size: .; J gene: TRBJ1-3; V gene: TRBV19; D gene: .; CDR3 protein: CASSIMTGNTIYF; CDR3 DNA: TGTGCCAGTAGTATAATGACGGGGAACACCATATATTTT
clone size: .; J gene: TRBJ2-7; V gene: TRBV13; D gene: TRBD1; CDR3 protein: CASSPGQVSTTYEQYF; CDR3 DNA: TGTGCCAGCAGCCCTGGACAGGTGTCGACAACCTACGAGCAGTACTTC
clone size: .; J gene: TRBJ2-3; V gene: TRBV4-1; D gene: .; CDR3 protein: CASSQEWRADTQYF; CDR3 DNA: TGCGCCAGCAGCCAAGAGTGGAGGGCAGATACGCAGTATTTT
clone size: .; J gene: TRBJ1-3; V gene: TRBV7-2; D gene: .; CDR3 protein: CASSLNLVDGNTIYF; CDR3 DNA: TGTGCCAGCAGCTTAAATCTTGTCGACGGAAACACCATATATTTT
clone size: once; J gene: TRBJ1-2; V gene: TRBV6-6; D gene: TRBD1; CDR3 protein: CASSQGQGAYGYTF; CDR3 DNA: TGTGCCAGCAGCCAGGGACAGGGGGCCTATGGCTACACCTTC
clone size: once; J gene: TRBJ1-2; V gene: TRBV7-2; D gene: .; CDR3 protein: CASSKRDLNYGYTF; CDR3 DNA: TGTGCCAGCAGCAAACGGGACCTTAACTATGGCTACACCTTC
clone size: .; J gene: TRBJ1-2; V gene: TRBV2; D gene: .; CDR3 protein: CASRWAGRGGYGYTF; CDR3 DNA: TGTGCCAGCAGGTGGGCGGGGAGGGGAGGCTATGGCTACACCTTC
clone size: .; J gene: TRBJ2-7; V gene: TRBV7-9; D gene: TRBD2; CDR3 protein: CASSQTGGHYEQYF; CDR3 DNA: TGTGCCAGCAGCCAGACGGGAGGGCACTACGAGCAGTACTTC
clone size: .; J gene: TRBJ1-3; V gene: TRBV6-6; D gene: .; CDR3 protein: CASRRFSSGNTIYF; CDR3 DNA: TGTGCCAGCAGGAGATTCAGCTCTGGAAACACCATATATTTT
clone size: .; J gene: TRBJ1-2; V gene: TRBV28; D gene: .; CDR3 protein: CASSLNFVGVRGYTF; CDR3 DNA: TGTGCCAGCAGTTTAAACTTCGTAGGAGTTCGTGGCTACACCTTC